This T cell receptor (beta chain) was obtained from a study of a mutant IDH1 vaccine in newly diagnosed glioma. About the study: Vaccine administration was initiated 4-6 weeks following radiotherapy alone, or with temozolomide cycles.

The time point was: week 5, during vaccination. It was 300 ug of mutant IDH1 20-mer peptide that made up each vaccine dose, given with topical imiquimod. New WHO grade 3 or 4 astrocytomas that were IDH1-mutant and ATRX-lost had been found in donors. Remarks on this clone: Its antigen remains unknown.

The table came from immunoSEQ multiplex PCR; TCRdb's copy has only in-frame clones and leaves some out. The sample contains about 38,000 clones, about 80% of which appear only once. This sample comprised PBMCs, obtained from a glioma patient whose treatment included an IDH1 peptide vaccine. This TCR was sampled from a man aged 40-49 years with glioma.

The CDR3 bases are TGTGCCAGCAGTTACTCCGGGGGAGGTGAAAAACTGTTTTTT. It encodes CASSYSGGGEKLFF. The chain is built from TRBV6-5 and TRBJ1-4; a possible D gene is TRBD1 (5 bases). The V gene's germline CDR1 is MNHEY and CDR2 SVGAGI. V lost 0 bases and J lost 7, with 9 bases in between. The CDR3 loop spans 14 amino acids.